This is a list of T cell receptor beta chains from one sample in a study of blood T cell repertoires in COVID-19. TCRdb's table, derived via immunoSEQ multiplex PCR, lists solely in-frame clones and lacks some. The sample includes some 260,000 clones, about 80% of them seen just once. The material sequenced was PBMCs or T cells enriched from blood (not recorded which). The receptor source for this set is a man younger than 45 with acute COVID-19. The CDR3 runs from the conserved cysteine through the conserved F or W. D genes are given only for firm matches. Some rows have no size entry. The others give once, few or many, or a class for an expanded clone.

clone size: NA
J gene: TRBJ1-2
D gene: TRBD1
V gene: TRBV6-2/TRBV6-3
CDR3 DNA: TGTGCCAGCAGCACCGGGACAGCTCTCTATGGCTACACCTTC
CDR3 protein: CASSTGTALYGYTF

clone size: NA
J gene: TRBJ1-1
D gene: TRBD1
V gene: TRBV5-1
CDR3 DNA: TGCGCCAGCAGCGTTGGACAGGCGTTAAACACTGAAGCTTTCTTT
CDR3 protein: CASSVGQALNTEAFF

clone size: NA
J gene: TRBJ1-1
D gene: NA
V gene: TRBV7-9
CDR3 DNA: TGTGCCAGCAGCCAGCGGGACGGCATGAACACTGAAGCTTTCTTT
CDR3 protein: CASSQRDGMNTEAFF

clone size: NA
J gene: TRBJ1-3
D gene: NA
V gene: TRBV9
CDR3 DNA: TGTGCCAGCAGCGTGGAGGGGATCTCTGGAAACACCATATATTTT
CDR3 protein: CASSVEGISGNTIYF

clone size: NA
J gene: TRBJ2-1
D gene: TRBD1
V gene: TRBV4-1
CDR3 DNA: TGCGCCAGCAGCGCCCGGGACAGGCTGTTGGATGAGCAGTTCTTC
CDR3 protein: CASSARDRLLDEQFF

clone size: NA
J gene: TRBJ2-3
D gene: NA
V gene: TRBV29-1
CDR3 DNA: TGCAGCGTCGCCGAAGCGCAGACTAGTACAGATACGCAGTATTTT
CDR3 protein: CSVAEAQTSTDTQYF

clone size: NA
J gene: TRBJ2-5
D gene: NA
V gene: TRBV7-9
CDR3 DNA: TGTGCCAGCAGCTCCGCCACAGGGACCCAGTACTTC
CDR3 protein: CASSSATGTQYF

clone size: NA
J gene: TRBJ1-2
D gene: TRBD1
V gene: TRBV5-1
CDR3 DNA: TGCGCCAGCAGCTTGAGTGGGACAGATGGCTACACCTTC
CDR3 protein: CASSLSGTDGYTF

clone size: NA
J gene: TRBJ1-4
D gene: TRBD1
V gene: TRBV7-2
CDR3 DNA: TGTGCCAGCAGCAACGACAGGGGGCGGGAAAAACTGTTTTTT
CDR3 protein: CASSNDRGREKLFF

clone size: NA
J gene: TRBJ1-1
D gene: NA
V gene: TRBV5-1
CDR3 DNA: TGCGCCAGCAGCTTGGAGGTCGGGGGGAGCACTGAAGCTTTCTTT
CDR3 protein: CASSLEVGGSTEAFF

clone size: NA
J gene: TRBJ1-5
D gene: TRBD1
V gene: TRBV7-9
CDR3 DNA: TGTGCCAGCAGTTTGACAGGGCCCCAGCCCCAGCATTTT
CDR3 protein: CASSLTGPQPQHF

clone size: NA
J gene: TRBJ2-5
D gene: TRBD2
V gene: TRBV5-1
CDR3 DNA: TGTGCCAGCAGCTTGACTAGCGATGAGACCCAGTACTTC
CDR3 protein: CASSLTSDETQYF

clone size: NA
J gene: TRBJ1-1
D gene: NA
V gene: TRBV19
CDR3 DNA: TGTGCCAGTAGTACTACCAGGGGATTTCAAGCTTTCTTT
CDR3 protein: CASSTTRGFQAFF

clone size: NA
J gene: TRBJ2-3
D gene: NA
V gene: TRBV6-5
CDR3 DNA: TGTGCCAGCATTGGCTCTCCTCCCTCAGATACGCAGTATTTT
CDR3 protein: CASIGSPPSDTQYF

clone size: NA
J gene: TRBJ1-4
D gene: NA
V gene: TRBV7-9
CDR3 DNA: TGTGCCAGCACCCCTTTTGGTGGTTCGAGTAATGAAAAACTGTTTTTT
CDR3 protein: CASTPFGGSSNEKLFF

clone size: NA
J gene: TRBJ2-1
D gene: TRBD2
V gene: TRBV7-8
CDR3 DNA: TGTGCCAGCAGCTTAGCGCCTGGGGGAGGGCTCAATGAGCAGTTCTTC
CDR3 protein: CASSLAPGGGLNEQFF

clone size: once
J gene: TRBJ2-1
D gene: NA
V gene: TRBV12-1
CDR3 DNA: TGTGCCAGCACCTACTTTAAGGACAGGGGGCTCAATGAGCAGTTCTTC
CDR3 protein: CASTYFKDRGLNEQFF

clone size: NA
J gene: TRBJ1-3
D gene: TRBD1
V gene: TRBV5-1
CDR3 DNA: TGCGCCAGCAGCTTGGCGGGACAGACTCACACCATATATTTT
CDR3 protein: CASSLAGQTHTIYF

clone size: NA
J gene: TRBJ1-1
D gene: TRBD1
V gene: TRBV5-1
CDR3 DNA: TGCGCCAGCAGCCTGGACAGGCTGAACACTGAAGCTTTCTTT
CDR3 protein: CASSLDRLNTEAFF

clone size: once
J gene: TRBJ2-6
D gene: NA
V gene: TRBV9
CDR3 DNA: TGTGCCAGCAGCGTAGGTGTAAGGGGGTCTAACTCTGGGGCCAACGTCCTGACTTTC
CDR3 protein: CASSVGVRGSNSGANVLTF

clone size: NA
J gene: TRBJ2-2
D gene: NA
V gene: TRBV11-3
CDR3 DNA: TGTGCCAGCCAGACAGGGAACACCGGGGAGCTGTTTTTT
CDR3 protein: CASQTGNTGELFF

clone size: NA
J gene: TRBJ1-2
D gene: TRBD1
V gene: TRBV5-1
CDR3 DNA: TGCGCCAGCAGCATTTCTCCGGGACAGAACTATGGCTACACCTTC
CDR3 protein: CASSISPGQNYGYTF

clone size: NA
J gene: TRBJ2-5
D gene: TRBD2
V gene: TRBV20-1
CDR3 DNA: TGCAGTGCTAGTCCTAGCGGGAAGGAGACCCAGTACTTC
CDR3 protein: CSASPSGKETQYF

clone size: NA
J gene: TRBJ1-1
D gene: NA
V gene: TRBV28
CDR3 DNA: TGTGCCAGCAGTTTAGGGTTCAGGGTGAACACTGAAGCTTTCTTT
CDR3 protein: CASSLGFRVNTEAFF